The 9 T cell receptor beta chains below come from one sample, sequenced in a study of OX40 agonist ivuxolimab in advanced cancers. Measured with immunoSEQ multiplex PCR; TCRdb has only the in-frame clones, and not every one. The sample includes around 97,000 clones, roughly nine tenths of them seen just once. Source: CD4+ or CD8+ T cells sorted from blood, taken in a trial of the OX40 agonist ivuxolimab. These receptor sequences come from an adult with an advanced solid tumor such as melanoma, head and neck, liver or kidney cancer.

The chain uses TRBV11-2 and TRBJ1-5, with no clear D. The length of the CDR3 is 13 residues. Germline CDR1 SGHAT, CDR2 FQNNGV. V lost 0 bases to trimming and J lost 6 bases, with 6 bases between them. Here the CDR3 DNA reads TGTGCCAGCAGCTTAGATGGGTCTCAGCCCCAGCATTTT. Protein product: CASSLDGSQPQHF.

Here the CDR3 reads CASSLKRGAYYNEQFF. In DNA form, the CDR3 reads TGTGCCAGCAGCCTCAAGAGGGGGGCGTACTACAATGAGCAGTTCTTC. The gene calls are TRBV11-1 and TRBJ2-1, with D possibly called TRBD1 or TRBD2 (6 bases each). The CDR3 consists of 16 residues. Trimming took 5 bases from V and 3 from J, leaving 17 bases between them. In germline, CDR1 is SGHAT, CDR2 FQDESV (reference sequence).

In this sample, this clone turned up a few times. This chain connects TRBV19 to TRBJ2-6, with D hard to call. The V and J ends lost 8 bases and 0 bases respectively, with 11 bases between them. Germline CDR1 is LNHDA and CDR2 is SQIVND (reference sequence). The CDR3 consists of 15 residues. CDR3 sequence: CASLDGSSGANVLTF. The DNA of the CDR3 is TGTGCCAGTCTCGACGGTAGCTCTGGGGCCAACGTCCTGACTTTC.

The CDR3 is CASSPLPGDSYEQYF. The CDR3 nucleotides read TGTGCCAGCTCACCCCTTCCGGGAGATTCCTACGAGCAGTACTTC. This chain connects TRBV18 to TRBJ2-7; D is possibly TRBD2 (6 bases). CDR3 length: 15 amino acids. Between the trimmed V and J ends, which lost 3 bases and 1 base, there was a span of 13 bases. Germline V CDR1 and CDR2: KGHSH, LQKENI. The full variable domain, completed using reference TRBV18 and TRBJ2-7, is NAGVMQNPRHLVRRRGQEARLRCSPMKGHSHVYWYRQLPEEGLKFMVYLQKENIIDESGMPKERFSAEFPKEGPSILRIQQVVRGDSAAYFCASSPLPGDSYEQYFGPGTRLTVT.

The genes are TRBV18 and TRBJ2-1; either TRBD1 or TRBD2 may supply D (6 bases each). Germline V gene sequence: CDR1 KGHSH, CDR2 LQKENI. Trimming shortened V by 3 bases and J by 8 bases, and 14 bases separated the two germline ends. This CDR3 has 14 residues. The CDR3 DNA reads TGTGCCAGCTCACCGGGGGGCGTTCAGGATGAGCAGTTCTTC. This sequence encodes CASSPGGVQDEQFF.

The chain has TRBV19 and TRBJ2-4, with D maybe TRBD2 (7 bases). Germline assignment: CDR1 LNHDA and CDR2 SQIVND (reference sequence). Trimming shortened V by 2 bases and J by 8 bases, and 13 bases separated the two germline ends. The CDR3 has 14 residues. CDR3 DNA: TGTGCCAGTAGTATAAGGGGGGGCGAGGACATTCAGTACTTC. It is translated as CASSIRGGEDIQYF. The full variable domain, its missing parts supplied by reference TRBV19 and TRBJ2-4, is DGGITQSPKYLFRKEGQNVTLSCEQNLNHDAMYWYRQDPGQGLRLIYYSQIVNDFQKGDIAEGYSVSREKKESFPLTVTSAQKNPTAFYLCASSIRGGEDIQYFGAGTRLSVL.

This CDR3 is CASSSGANVLTF. In DNA form, the CDR3 reads TGTGCCAGCAGTTCTGGGGCCAACGTCCTGACTTTC. V usage is TRBV6-6 and J usage is TRBJ2-6; D not resolved. Germline CDR1 and CDR2: MNHNY and SVGAGI (reference sequence). The CDR3 extends over 12 amino acids. V shed 4 bases and J shed 2 bases, with 0 bases lying between them.

V gene TRBV9 combines with J gene TRBJ2-1; 11 bases fit TRBD2. Trimming at V came to 2 bases and at J to 7 bases, leaving 5 bases not matched to a gene. The germline V gene encodes CDR1 SGDLS and CDR2 YYNGEE. The CDR3 spans 15 residues. The CDR3 protein is CASSVGSGRGNEQFF. The CDR3 DNA is TGTGCCAGCAGCGTCGGTAGCGGGAGGGGGAATGAGCAGTTCTTC.

This clone came up a few times. V and J are TRBV13 and TRBJ2-2; perhaps TRBD2 as D (6 bases). Looked up from germline, CDR1 is PRHDT and CDR2 is FYEKMQ (reference sequence). Trimming took off 2 bases at V and 5 bases at J, with 12 bases between the two ends. The CDR3 is 15 amino acids. The CDR3 coding sequence is TGTGCCAGCAGCTTAAATGGGAGGCAAACCGGGGAGCTGTTTTTT. It translates to CASSLNGRQTGELFF.